These 28 T cell receptor beta chains were sequenced from one sample in a study of blood T cells in healthy people across ages. Primed by a sample-barcoded 5' primer and a J-beta primer mix, a second PCR proceeded for about 6 to 11 cycles. One entry per CDR3 protein, called by TCRdb with MiXCR from the 5' RACE reads. The sample holds 1.5 million or so distinct CDR3 sequences; about 43% are singletons and the top ten take 6.5% to 10%. The sequenced material came from blood. These receptors came from a woman aged 18-29 years in good health.

The CDR3 protein is CASSKASMSYNEQFF. The DNA for the CDR3 is TGTGCCAGCAGCAAAGCTAGTATGTCCTACAATGAGCAGTTCTTC. The rearrangement links TRBV21-1 to TRBJ2-1. TRBV21-1 is assigned pseudogene status. The CDR3 has 15 residues.

This clonotype was found a few times. V gene TRBV2 combines with J gene TRBJ2-7; D may be TRBD1 (6 bases). The CDR3 sequence is 15 residues long. Per the germline V gene, CDR1 is SNHLY and CDR2 is FYNNEI. V was clipped by 8 bases and J by 2 bases, with 19 bases between them. The CDR3 bases are TGTGCCAGCGGGACCAGACAGGCGTATGCCTACGAGCAGTACTTC. Translated, it gives CASGTRQAYAYEQYF.

This clonotype has a handful of counts. V and J are TRBV29-1 and TRBJ1-5, with D perhaps matching TRBD1 (6 bases). V was shortened by 7 bases and J by 2 bases, with 15 bases between the two germline ends. This CDR3 comprises 14 residues. From germline, CDR1 is SQVTM and CDR2 ANQGSEA. The DNA for the CDR3 is TGCAGCGCCCAACAGGGTAGTGGCAATCAGCCCCAGCATTTT. Its translation is CSAQQGSGNQPQHF.

The genes are TRBV7-2 and TRBJ2-7; the D call may be TRBD1 or TRBD2 (6 bases each). Germline V gives CDR1 SGHTA, CDR2 FQGNSA. This CDR3 has 12 amino acids. The V gene lost 5 bases and the J gene lost 8 bases, with 13 bases spanning the gap. The chain's CDR3 is CTSSASGGKQYF. The CDR3 bases are TGTACCAGCAGCGCTTCCGGGGGCAAGCAGTACTTC.

This clonotype was observed once. The J gene is TRBJ2-3, the V gene TRBV2, with 10 positions matching TRBD2. J lost 5 bases, V lost 9 bases, and 11 bases had no gene match. Germline values: CDR1 SNHLY, CDR2 FYNNEI. This CDR3 is built from 15 residues. The CDR3: CARGGSGGVRDTQYF. CDR3 in DNA: TGTGCCAGAGGAGGGAGCGGGGGGGTTCGAGATACGCAGTATTTT.

The chain has TRBV27 and TRBJ1-5; 7 bases are a match to TRBD1. The germline gives CDR1 MNHEY, CDR2 SMNVEV (reference sequence). V lost 6 bases, J lost 4 bases, and 3 bases stayed unmatched. This CDR3 contains 13 residues. CDR3 residues: CASSGQVNQPQHF. The DNA of the CDR3 is TGTGCCAGCAGCGGACAGGTTAATCAGCCCCAGCATTTT.

The chain is built from TRBV20-1 and TRBJ2-1, with TRBD1 identical over 10 bases. Germline trimming cut 0 bases from V and 10 bases from J; bases unmatched to any gene: 6. This CDR3 comprises 14 residues. Germline V gives CDR1 DFQATT, CDR2 SNEGSKA (reference sequence). CDR3 bases: TGCAGTGCTAGAGAGGGACAGGGGTCGCGGGAGCAGTTCTTC. Translating gives CSAREGQGSREQFF.

The chain joins TRBV7-8 to TRBJ2-1; D not resolved. The DNA matches TRBJ2-7 better at its end, which makes the J call doubtful. CDR1 SGHVS and CDR2 FQNEAQ come from the germline V gene. The CDR3 is 15 amino acids. The CDR3 region has the DNA TGTGCCAGCAGCTTAGACTCGCTTCGGTACAATGAGCAGTACTTC. Protein sequence: CASSLDSLRYNEQYF.

The genes are TRBV7-2 and TRBJ2-7; possible D gene TRBD2, 6 bases. This CDR3 region has 16 residues. V was clipped by 5 bases and J by 2 bases, with 19 bases between them. Germline-derived CDR1 and CDR2 are SGHTA and FQGNSA. The CDR3 DNA reads as TGTGCCAGCAGCCCCCGTTCAGCGGGCCTGACCTACGAGCAGTACTTC. It translates to CASSPRSAGLTYEQYF.

Only a few counts were recorded for this clonotype. This chain uses TRBV20-1 with TRBJ2-3; 7 nucleotides align to TRBD2. Germline CDR1 is DFQATT and CDR2 is SNEGSKA (reference sequence). This CDR3 comprises 15 residues. Trimming at V came to 0 bases and at J to 0 bases, leaving 3 bases not matched to a gene. The CDR3 DNA reads as TGCAGTGCTAGAGATCCAGCGGGGAGCACAGATACGCAGTATTTT. The encoded protein is CSARDPAGSTDTQYF.

The chain links TRBV3-1 to TRBJ2-1; D ambiguous. Germline V gene lookup returns CDR1 LGHDT and CDR2 YNNKEL (reference sequence). The CDR3 is made up of 13 amino acids. V was trimmed by 0 bases and J by 10 bases, leaving 10 bases between them. The CDR3 spells CASSQDLPREQFF. In DNA form, the CDR3 reads TGTGCCAGCAGCCAAGATCTACCACGGGAGCAGTTCTTC.

The rearrangement links TRBV18 to TRBJ2-5; D possibly corresponds to TRBD2 (5 bases). Trimming stripped 3 bases from V and 5 bases from J, with 10 bases between. Germline values: CDR1 KGHSH, CDR2 LQKENI. The CDR3 contains 13 residues. The CDR3 spells CASSPPPGETQYF. The DNA for the CDR3 is TGTGCCAGCTCACCGCCCCCGGGGGAGACCCAGTACTTC.

This sequence joins TRBV5-5 and TRBJ1-4; tentatively, D is TRBD1 (5 bases). CDR3 length equals 14 residues. V lost 5 bases, J lost 10 bases, and 18 bases lay in between. Germline V lookup: CDR1 SGHKS, CDR2 YYEKEE (reference sequence). The CDR3 nucleotides are TGTGCCAGCAGGAAAATTGGGGGGGAAGGAAAACTGTTTTTT. Encoded protein: CASRKIGGEGKLFF. The variable domain in full, completed from reference TRBV5-5 and TRBJ1-4, reads DAGVTQSPTHLIKTRGQQVTLRCSPISGHKSVSWYQQVLGQGPQFIFQYYEKEERGRGNFPDRFSARQFPNYSSELNVNALLLGDSALYLCASRKIGGEGKLFFGSGTQLSVL.

This clonotype was detected a few times. The rearrangement links TRBV27 to TRBJ2-7; either TRBD1 or TRBD2 may fit D (5 bases each). Germline V lookup: CDR1 MNHEY, CDR2 SMNVEV (reference sequence). This CDR3 comprises 15 residues. Trimming cost V 8 bases and J 0 bases, with 17 bases left between them. The CDR3 sequence is CASWGTGTDSYEQYF. The DNA of the CDR3 is TGTGCCAGCTGGGGGACCGGGACGGACTCCTACGAGCAGTACTTC.

This chain links TRBV20-1 with TRBJ1-2, with 8 bases aligning to TRBD1. This CDR3 region has 12 residues. Unmatched junction bases numbered 6, after V lost 5 bases and J lost 7 bases. Looked up from germline, CDR1 is DFQATT and CDR2 is SNEGSKA (reference sequence). CDR3 loop: CSARTGSSGYTF. In nucleotides, the CDR3 is TGCAGTGCTCGGACAGGGTCGAGTGGCTACACCTTC.

A word on this clonotype: The germline gene is not matched at one end of the junction; a read error may be the cause. The rearrangement joins TRBV30 to TRBJ2-1; 7 positions agree with TRBD2. The CDR3 totals 14 residues. Germline V CDR1 and CDR2: GTSNPN, SVGIG (reference sequence). In DNA form, the CDR3 reads TGTGCCTGGAGTGTACTCGCGGGAGCAGGTGAGCAATTCTTC. Amino acid sequence: CAWSVLAGAGEQFF.

J is TRBJ2-7 and V is TRBV5-1; TRBD1 or TRBD2 may be the D gene (5 bases each). The germline gives CDR1 SGHRS, CDR2 YFSETQ. V lost 4 bases to trimming and J lost 3 bases, with 17 bases between them. The CDR3 length is 15 residues. CDR3 coding DNA: TGCGCCAGCAGCCTGATTCGGGACGGCTACTACGAGCAGTACTTC. This sequence encodes CASSLIRDGYYEQYF.

The rearrangement links TRBV18 to TRBJ2-1; maybe TRBD2 (5 bases). V was clipped by 3 bases and J by 5 bases, with 14 bases between them. From germline, CDR1 is KGHSH and CDR2 LQKENI. The CDR3 runs 15 residues. Here the CDR3 reads CASSPREGNHNEQFF. The CDR3 DNA reads TGTGCCAGCTCACCTCGGGAAGGAAACCACAATGAGCAGTTCTTC.

This clonotype appeared a few times. CDR3 nucleotide sequence: TGTGCCATCAGTGCTACAGGGGGCACTGAAGCTTTCTTT. It encodes CAISATGGTEAFF. J is TRBJ1-1 and V is TRBV10-3, with TRBD1 identical over 8 bases. V dropped 4 bases and J dropped 4; count of bases not matched to a gene: 2. The CDR3 runs to 13 residues. CDR1 is ENHRY, CDR2 SYGVKD, per germline.

The CDR3: CRSLLPRQNNSPLHF. In DNA form, the CDR3 reads TGCAGATCTCTACTCCCGAGACAGAATAATTCACCCCTCCACTTT. The V gene is TRBV29-1, the J gene TRBJ1-6; perhaps TRBD1 as D (5 bases). Germline V gene data show CDR1 as SQVTM and CDR2 as ANQGSEA. This CDR3 is built from 15 residues.

The chain uses TRBV9 and TRBJ1-6; D unresolved. The CDR3 loop spans 14 amino acids. Germline CDR1 and CDR2: SGDLS and YYNGEE. V dropped 3 bases and J dropped 8 bases, with 12 bases sitting between them. The CDR3 region is CASSARLLDSPLHF. The CDR3 DNA is TGTGCCAGCAGCGCACGCTTGTTAGATTCACCCCTCCACTTT.

This clonotype was picked up a small number of times. The chain carries TRBV29-1 and TRBJ2-1; TRBD2 aligns across 11 bases. The CDR3 is 15 amino acids. Unmatched junction bases numbered 10, after V lost 8 bases and J lost 4 bases. Germline values: CDR1 SQVTM, CDR2 ANQGSEA. CDR3 sequence: CSPLTSGVDYNEQFF. CDR3 nucleotide sequence: TGCAGCCCTCTGACTAGCGGGGTTGATTACAATGAGCAGTTCTTC.

CDR3: CASSQDVPGNTYGYTF. CDR3 nucleotides: TGTGCCAGCAGCCAAGATGTTCCAGGGAACACCTATGGCTACACCTTC. The rearrangement uses TRBV3-1 and TRBJ1-2; perhaps TRBD1 as D (5 bases). Germline-derived CDR1 and CDR2 are LGHDT and YNNKEL (reference sequence). The CDR3 has 16 amino acids. Trimming removed 0 bases at V and 4 bases at J, with 15 bases between.

V usage is TRBV6-1 and J usage is TRBJ2-5, with 14 bases identical to TRBD2. The DNA end is a closer match to TRBJ2-7, so the J assignment may be wrong. The CDR3 sequence is 16 residues long. The V gene's germline CDR1 is MNHNS and CDR2 SASEGT. The CDR3 nucleotides are TGTGCCAGCAGTCCCCCGGGGACTAGCGGGAGCTCCGAGCAGTACTTC. Translation: CASSPPGTSGSSEQYF.

The table lists this clonotype with a few counts. The rearrangement joins TRBV29-1 to TRBJ2-7; D perhaps matches TRBD2 (6 bases). Germline V gives CDR1 SQVTM, CDR2 ANQGSEA. With 3 bases removed from V and 4 bases from J, the gap between germline ends came to 13 bases. The CDR3 consists of 13 residues. As DNA, the CDR3 is TGCAGCGTTGAGGTGGGGACTCATTACGAGCAGTACTTC. Translated: CSVEVGTHYEQYF.

This chain links TRBV11-2 with TRBJ2-2; D might be TRBD2 (5 bases). Trimming removed 2 bases at V and 7 bases at J, with 14 bases between. The CDR3 is 15 residues long. Looked up from germline, CDR1 is SGHAT and CDR2 is FQNNGV. This chain's CDR3 is CASSLKEVIVGELFF. The CDR3 coding sequence is TGTGCCAGCAGCTTAAAGGAGGTTATCGTCGGGGAGCTGTTTTTT. Variable domain in full (rest from reference TRBV11-2 and TRBJ2-2): EAGVAQSPRYKIIEKRQSVAFWCNPISGHATLYWYQQILGQGPKLLIQFQNNGVVDDSQLPKDRFSAERLKGVDSTLKIQPAKLEDSAVYLCASSLKEVIVGELFFGEGSRLTVL.

The gene calls are TRBV28 and TRBJ2-1; TRBD1 agrees at 9 bases. Germline CDR1 and CDR2: MDHEN and SYDVKM. V lost 7 bases to trimming and J lost 6 bases; unmatched junction nucleotides: 16. The CDR3 is made up of 17 amino acids. In DNA form, the CDR3 reads TGTGCCAGCACCGATCCCCCACCGGGACAGGGAACCAATGAGCAGTTCTTC. Its translation: CASTDPPPGQGTNEQFF.

The table lists this clonotype with a count of one. A much bigger clone sits one base away, suggesting this may be a read error. The rearrangement links TRBV29-1 to TRBJ2-1; 9 bases map to TRBD2. The CDR3 is 13 residues long. Germline V gene sequence: CDR1 SQVTM, CDR2 ANQGSEA. CDR3 in amino acids: CSAHGLANNGQFF. The CDR3 nucleotides are TGCAGCGCCCATGGACTAGCGAATAATGGGCAGTTCTTC.